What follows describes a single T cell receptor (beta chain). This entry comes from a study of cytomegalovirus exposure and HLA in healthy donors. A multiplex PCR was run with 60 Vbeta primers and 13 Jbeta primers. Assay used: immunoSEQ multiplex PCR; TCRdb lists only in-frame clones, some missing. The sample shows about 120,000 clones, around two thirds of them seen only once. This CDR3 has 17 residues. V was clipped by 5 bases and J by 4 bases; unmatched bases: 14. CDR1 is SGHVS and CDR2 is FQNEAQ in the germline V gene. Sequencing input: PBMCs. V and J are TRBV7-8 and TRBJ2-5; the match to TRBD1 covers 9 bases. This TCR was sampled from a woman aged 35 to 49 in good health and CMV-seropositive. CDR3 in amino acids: CASSRQGDRVTVETQYF. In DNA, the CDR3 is TGTGCCAGCAGCCGTCAGGGGGACAGGGTAACCGTAGAGACCCAGTACTTC. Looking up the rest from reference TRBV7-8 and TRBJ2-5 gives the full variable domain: GAGVSQSPRYKVAKRGQDVALRCDPISGHVSLFWYQQALGQGPEFLTYFQNEAQLDKSGLPSDRFFAERPEGSVSTLKIQRTQQEDSAVYLCASSRQGDRVTVETQYFGPGTRLLVL.